The 19 T cell receptor beta chains listed next were all sequenced from one sample in a study of blood T cells in healthy people across ages. Then a second PCR, running about 6 to 11 cycles, was carried out with a sample-barcoded 5' primer and a J-beta primer mix. TCRdb reprocessed the 5' RACE reads with MiXCR, giving one entry per CDR3 protein. Here the sample spans about 1.4 million distinct CDR3 sequences, approximately 59% being singletons. Sample: blood. The receptors stem from a young man in good health.

The chain employs TRBV18 and TRBJ2-3; maybe TRBD1 (5 bases). CDR1 and CDR2 from the germline V gene are KGHSH and LQKENI. V shed 7 bases and J shed 2 bases, with 13 bases lying between them. The CDR3 has 14 amino acids. CDR3 amino acids: CASCRVPITDTQYF. CDR3 bases: TGTGCCAGCTGCAGGGTCCCAATCACAGATACGCAGTATTTT.

The chain is built from TRBV7-9 and TRBJ1-2; 8 bases align to TRBD1. This CDR3 spans 16 amino acids. Losses at the gene ends were 1 base for V and 1 base for J; bases not matched to a gene: 5. Germline CDR1 reads SEHNR; CDR2 reads FQNEAQ (reference sequence). The DNA of the CDR3 is TGTGCCAGCAGCTTAGGGACAGGGTATGGTAACTATGGCTACACCTTC. It encodes CASSLGTGYGNYGYTF.

The chain uses TRBV12-3 or TRBV12-4 and TRBJ2-1; 7 nucleotides agree with TRBD2. The CDR3 contains 16 residues. Trimming took 1 base from V and 7 from J; bases not matched to a gene: 10. The CDR3 DNA sequence: TGTGCCAGCAGTTTAGAGACTCGACTAGCAGAGAATGAGCAGTTCTTC. As protein: CASSLETRLAENEQFF.

This clonotype was seen only a few times. The rearrangement links TRBV20-1 to TRBJ2-3; 7 nucleotides match TRBD2. Losses at the gene ends were 4 bases for V and 2 bases for J; bases not matched to a gene: 3. The CDR3 is made up of 13 amino acids. Per germline, CDR1 DFQATT and CDR2 SNEGSKA (reference sequence). CDR3 sequence: CSAMGGVTDTQYF. The CDR3 DNA reads as TGCAGTGCTATGGGAGGGGTCACAGATACGCAGTATTTT.

The rearrangement joins TRBV7-9 to TRBJ2-1, with 7 bases matching TRBD2. Germline CDR1 reads SEHNR; CDR2 reads FQNEAQ (reference sequence). The CDR3 length is 19 residues. The V gene end was trimmed by 4 bases and the J gene end by 0 bases; junction bases not matched to a gene: 15. The CDR3 DNA reads as TGTGCCAGCAGCTCTTTCGCAGTTAGCGGGCCGAGCTCCTACAATGAGCAGTTCTTC. Translation: CASSSFAVSGPSSYNEQFF.

This clonotype was seen just once. The chain uses TRBV12-3 or TRBV12-4 and TRBJ2-3; perhaps TRBD2 as D (7 bases). Trimming pared 10 bases from V and 2 bases from J, leaving 19 bases between. The CDR3 loop spans 15 amino acids. DNA of the CDR3: TGTGCCATCACAAGGGGGGGGCATGTCACAGATACGCAGTATTTT. It translates to CAITRGGHVTDTQYF.

This clonotype was observed a few times. The V and J genes are TRBV7-9 and TRBJ1-2; D unresolved. Trimming cost V 4 bases and J 6 bases, with 15 bases left between them. The CDR3 covers 14 residues. Germline-derived CDR1 and CDR2 are SEHNR and FQNEAQ (reference sequence). The CDR3 loop is CASSSLTELDGYTF. CDR3 coding DNA: TGTGCCAGCAGCTCATTAACAGAGTTGGATGGCTACACCTTC.

This clonotype was found a few times. The chain recombines TRBV29-1 with TRBJ1-2; 8 positions match TRBD1. The CDR3 contains 15 residues. Per germline, CDR1 SQVTM and CDR2 ANQGSEA. V trimming: 1 base; J trimming: 6 bases; junction bases outside the gene matches: 10. CDR3 amino acids: CSVEGGQVEGNGYTF. As DNA, the CDR3 is TGCAGCGTTGAAGGGGGACAGGTTGAGGGGAATGGCTACACCTTC.

This clonotype was recorded once. CDR3 in DNA: TGTGCCAGCAGCCAAGATAAAGGGACAGGAATAGGCAATGAGCAGTACTTC. Translation: CASSQDKGTGIGNEQYF. The J gene is TRBJ2-5, the V gene TRBV3-1, with TRBD1 identical over 8 bases. The V segment lost 0 bases and the J segment 11 bases; nucleotides outside the gene matches: 17. Germline V gene sequence: CDR1 LGHDT, CDR2 YNNKEL (reference sequence). The CDR3 consists of 17 residues.

The chain has TRBV7-9 and TRBJ2-4; maybe TRBD1 (5 bases). Germline V lookup: CDR1 SEHNR, CDR2 FQNEAQ (reference sequence). Deletions cut 8 bases from V and 13 bases from J, with 15 bases between. The CDR3 consists of 11 residues. CDR3 DNA sequence: TGTGCCAGCGGGTTCACAGGAGAGCAGTACTTC. This sequence encodes CASGFTGEQYF. Full variable domain (remainder filled in from reference TRBV7-9 and TRBJ2-4): DTGVSQNPRHKITKRGQNVTFRCDPISEHNRLYWYRQTLGQGPEFLTYFQNEAQLEKSRLLSDRFSAERPKGSFSTLEIQRTEQGDSAMYLCASGFTGEQYFGAGTRLSVL.

The chain carries TRBV4-1 and TRBJ2-7; TRBD1 agrees at 10 bases. V shed 2 bases, J shed 5 bases, and the junction held 12 bases outside the gene matches. The CDR3 is 17 residues long. Germline V gene lookup returns CDR1 MGHRA and CDR2 YSYEKL. CDR3 in DNA: TGCGCCAGCAGCCAATTTCCCTCGCGGACAGGGGGAGACGAGCAGTACTTC. This translates into CASSQFPSRTGGDEQYF.

The chain employs TRBV7-2 and TRBJ2-5; 10 nucleotides align to TRBD2. Trimming removed 5 bases from V and 6 bases from J; junction bases left unmatched: 6. The CDR3 spans 14 residues. Germline CDR1 reads SGHTA; CDR2 reads FQGNSA. CDR3 nucleotide sequence: TGTGCCAGCAGCCCCGGGACTAGCGTCCAGACCCAGTACTTC. Amino acid sequence: CASSPGTSVQTQYF.

This clonotype occurred once. This chain connects TRBV6-5 to TRBJ2-7; 12 bases are shared with TRBD2. CDR3 length: 16 amino acids. Germline-derived CDR1 and CDR2 are MNHEY and SVGAGI. The V and J ends lost 0 bases and 7 bases, in that order; junction bases with no gene match: 7. In DNA, the CDR3 is TGTGCCAGCAGTTACTCACTAGCGGGGGGCACCAATGAGCAGTACTTC. It yields the protein CASSYSLAGGTNEQYF.

The chain carries TRBV20-1 and TRBJ2-3; D is perhaps TRBD1 or TRBD2 (5 bases each). The CDR3 length is 15 residues. Germline assignment: CDR1 DFQATT and CDR2 SNEGSKA (reference sequence). V was trimmed by 0 bases and J by 4 bases, leaving 14 bases between them. The DNA for the CDR3 is TGCAGTGCTAGAGAGCCGCGAGGGGTGGCAGATACGCAGTATTTT. It encodes CSAREPRGVADTQYF.

The chain has TRBV6-5 and TRBJ1-2, with D possibly TRBD1 on 5 matching bases. This CDR3 has 13 residues. V dropped 8 bases and J dropped 10 bases, with 20 bases sitting between them. Germline CDR1 is MNHEY and CDR2 is SVGAGI. CDR3: CASREGKGTFYTF. In DNA, the CDR3 is TGTGCCAGCCGGGAGGGGAAGGGAACCTTCTACACCTTC.

This clonotype was observed a few times. This CDR3 reads CASSYSFRGSGANVLTF. Written as DNA, the CDR3 is TGTGCCAGCAGTTACTCGTTTAGGGGATCTGGGGCCAACGTCCTGACTTTC. The chain couples TRBV6-2 or TRBV6-3 to TRBJ2-6; tentatively, D is TRBD1 (5 bases). Looked up from germline, CDR1 is MNHEY and CDR2 is SVGEGT. V shed 0 bases and J shed 1 base, with 10 bases lying between them. The length of the CDR3 is 17 residues.

This chain joins TRBV14 and TRBJ2-7; 7 nucleotides agree with TRBD1. The closer fit of TRBJ2-5 to the DNA end suggests the J call may be wrong. The germline CDR1 and CDR2 sequences are SGHDN and FVKESK. CDR3 size: 15 residues. As DNA, the CDR3 is TGTGCCAGCAGCCACACACAGGGGCTCCAAGAGACCCAGTACTTC. Amino acid sequence: CASSHTQGLQETQYF.

The chain joins TRBV20-1 to TRBJ2-3; 7 bases agree with TRBD1. In germline, CDR1 is DFQATT, CDR2 SNEGSKA (reference sequence). This CDR3 is built from 12 residues. V dropped 7 bases and J dropped 5; count of bases not matched to a gene: 6. CDR3 coding DNA: TGCAGTGGGCAGGGGGACAAAGATACGCAGTATTTT. Translated: CSGQGDKDTQYF.

This chain joins TRBV6-1 and TRBJ2-7, with 8 bases fitting TRBD2. The CDR3 runs to 15 residues. Trimming at V came to 1 base and at J to 3 bases, leaving 5 bases not matched to a gene. Germline V gives CDR1 MNHNS, CDR2 SASEGT. The CDR3 here is CASSEGQRESYEQYF. The DNA of the CDR3 is TGTGCCAGCAGTGAAGGTCAGCGGGAGAGCTACGAGCAGTACTTC.